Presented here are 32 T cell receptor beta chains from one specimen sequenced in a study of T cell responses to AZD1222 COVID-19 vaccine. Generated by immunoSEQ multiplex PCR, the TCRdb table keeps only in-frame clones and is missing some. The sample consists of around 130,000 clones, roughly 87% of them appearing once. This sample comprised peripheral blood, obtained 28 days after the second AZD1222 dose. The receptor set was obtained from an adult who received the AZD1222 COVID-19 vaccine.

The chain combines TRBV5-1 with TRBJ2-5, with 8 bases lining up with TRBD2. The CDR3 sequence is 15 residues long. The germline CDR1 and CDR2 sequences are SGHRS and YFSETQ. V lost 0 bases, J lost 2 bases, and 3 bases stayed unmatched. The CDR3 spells CASSLAPGGQETQYF. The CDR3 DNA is TGCGCCAGCAGCTTGGCCCCGGGAGGGCAAGAGACCCAGTACTTC.

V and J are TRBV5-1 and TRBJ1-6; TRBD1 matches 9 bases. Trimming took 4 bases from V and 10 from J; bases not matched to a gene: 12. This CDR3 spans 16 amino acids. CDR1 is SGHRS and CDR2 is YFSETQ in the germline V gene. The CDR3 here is CASSPGSTGGESPLHF. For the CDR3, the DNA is TGCGCCAGCAGCCCAGGATCAACAGGGGGCGAGTCACCCCTCCACTTT.

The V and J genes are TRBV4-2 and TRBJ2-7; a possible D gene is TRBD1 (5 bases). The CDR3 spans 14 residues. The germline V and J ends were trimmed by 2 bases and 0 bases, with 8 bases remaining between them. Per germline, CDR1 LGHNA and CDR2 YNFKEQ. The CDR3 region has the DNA TGTGCCAGCAGCCAAAGGGGTTCCTCCTACGAGCAGTACTTC. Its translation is CASSQRGSSYEQYF.

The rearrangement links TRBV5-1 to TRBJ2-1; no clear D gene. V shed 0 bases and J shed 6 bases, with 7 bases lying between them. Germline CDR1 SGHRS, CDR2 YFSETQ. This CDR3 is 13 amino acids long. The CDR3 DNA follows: TGCGCCAGCAGCTTGGCTTTGGTCAATGAGCAGTTCTTC. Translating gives CASSLALVNEQFF.

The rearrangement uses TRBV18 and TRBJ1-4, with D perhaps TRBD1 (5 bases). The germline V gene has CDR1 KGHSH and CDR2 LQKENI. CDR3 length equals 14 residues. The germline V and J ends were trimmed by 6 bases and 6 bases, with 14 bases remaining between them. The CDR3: CASSPRGQDEKLFF. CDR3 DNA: TGTGCCAGCTCCCCAAGGGGTCAAGATGAAAAACTGTTTTTT.

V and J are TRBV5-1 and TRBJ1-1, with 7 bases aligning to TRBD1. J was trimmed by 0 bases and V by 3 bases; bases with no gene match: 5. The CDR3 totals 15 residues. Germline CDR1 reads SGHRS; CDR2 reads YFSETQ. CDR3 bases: TGCGCCAGCAGCTCCTTCGGGACAGTGAACACTGAAGCTTTCTTT. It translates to CASSSFGTVNTEAFF. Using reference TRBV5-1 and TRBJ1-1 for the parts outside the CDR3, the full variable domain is KAGVTQTPRYLIKTRGQQVTLSCSPISGHRSVSWYQQTPGQGLQFLFEYFSETQRNKGNFPGRFSGRQFSNSRSEMNVSTLELGDSALYLCASSSFGTVNTEAFFGQGTRLTVV.

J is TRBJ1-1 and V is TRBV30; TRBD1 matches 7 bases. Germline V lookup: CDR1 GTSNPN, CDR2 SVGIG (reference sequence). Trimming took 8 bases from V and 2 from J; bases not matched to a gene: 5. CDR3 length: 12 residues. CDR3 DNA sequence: TGTGCCCTTGGACAGGTCAACACTGAAGCTTTCTTT. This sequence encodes CALGQVNTEAFF. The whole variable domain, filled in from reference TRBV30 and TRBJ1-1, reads SQTIHQWPATLVQPVGSPLSLECTVEGTSNPNLYWYRQAAGRGLQLLFYSVGIGQISSEVPQNLSASRPQDRQFILSSKKLLLSDSGFYLCALGQVNTEAFFGQGTRLTVV.

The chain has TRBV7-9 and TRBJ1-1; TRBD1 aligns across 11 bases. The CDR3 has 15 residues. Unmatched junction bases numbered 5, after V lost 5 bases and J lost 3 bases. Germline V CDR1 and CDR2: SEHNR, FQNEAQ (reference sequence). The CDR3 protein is CASSTGDRGDTEAFF. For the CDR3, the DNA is TGTGCCAGCAGCACAGGGGACAGGGGGGACACTGAAGCTTTCTTT. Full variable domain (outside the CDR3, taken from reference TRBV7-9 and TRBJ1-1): DTGVSQNPRHKITKRGQNVTFRCDPISEHNRLYWYRQTLGQGPEFLTYFQNEAQLEKSRLLSDRFSAERPKGSFSTLEIQRTEQGDSAMYLCASSTGDRGDTEAFFGQGTRLTVV.

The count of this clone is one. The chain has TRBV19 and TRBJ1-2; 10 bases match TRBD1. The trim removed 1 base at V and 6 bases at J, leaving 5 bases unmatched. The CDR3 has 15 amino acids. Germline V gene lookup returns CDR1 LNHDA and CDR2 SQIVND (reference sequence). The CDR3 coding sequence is TGTGCCAGTAGTATAGCCGGGACAGGGGTTAATGGCTACACCTTC. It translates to CASSIAGTGVNGYTF.

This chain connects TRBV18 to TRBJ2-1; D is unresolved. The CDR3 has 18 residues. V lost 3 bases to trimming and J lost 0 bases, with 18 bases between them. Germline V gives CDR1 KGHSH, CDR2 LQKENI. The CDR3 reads CASSPPFSSRFSYNEQFF. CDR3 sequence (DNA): TGTGCCAGCTCACCGCCATTTTCGAGCCGTTTCTCCTACAATGAGCAGTTCTTC. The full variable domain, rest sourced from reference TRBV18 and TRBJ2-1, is NAGVMQNPRHLVRRRGQEARLRCSPMKGHSHVYWYRQLPEEGLKFMVYLQKENIIDESGMPKERFSAEFPKEGPSILRIQQVVRGDSAAYFCASSPPFSSRFSYNEQFFGPGTRLTVL.

This chain's CDR3 is CASSSQTEEAFF. The CDR3 nucleotides read TGTGCCAGCAGCAGTCAGACAGAAGAAGCTTTCTTT. This sequence joins TRBV12-3 or TRBV12-4 and TRBJ1-1, with D possibly being TRBD1 (5 bases). Between the trimmed V and J ends, which lost 6 bases and 8 bases, there was a span of 13 bases. This CDR3 spans 12 amino acids.

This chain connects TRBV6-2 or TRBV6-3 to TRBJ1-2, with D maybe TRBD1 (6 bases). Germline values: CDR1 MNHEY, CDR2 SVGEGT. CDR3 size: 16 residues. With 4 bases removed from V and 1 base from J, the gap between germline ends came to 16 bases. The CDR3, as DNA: TGTGCCAGCAGTTCCTACCCAGGGGCTGGTAACTATGGCTACACCTTC. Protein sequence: CASSSYPGAGNYGYTF.

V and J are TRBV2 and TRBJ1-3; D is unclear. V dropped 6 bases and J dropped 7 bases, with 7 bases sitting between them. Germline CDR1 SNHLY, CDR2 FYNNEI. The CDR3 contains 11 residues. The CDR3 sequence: CASRIQNTIYF. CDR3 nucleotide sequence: TGTGCCAGCAGGATACAGAACACCATATATTTT.

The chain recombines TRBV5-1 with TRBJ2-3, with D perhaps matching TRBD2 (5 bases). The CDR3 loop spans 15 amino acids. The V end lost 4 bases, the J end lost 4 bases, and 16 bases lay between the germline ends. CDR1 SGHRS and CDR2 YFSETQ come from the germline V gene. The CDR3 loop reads CASSLSGSFSDTQYF. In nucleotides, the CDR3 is TGCGCCAGCAGCCTCTCGGGAAGCTTCTCAGATACGCAGTATTTT.

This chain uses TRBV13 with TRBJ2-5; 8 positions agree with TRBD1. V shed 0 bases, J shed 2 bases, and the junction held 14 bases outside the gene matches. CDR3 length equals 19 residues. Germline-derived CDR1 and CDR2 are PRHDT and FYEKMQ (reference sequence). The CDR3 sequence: CASSLGTSTGAESQETQYF. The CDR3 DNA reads TGTGCCAGCAGCTTAGGCACGTCGACAGGGGCGGAGAGTCAAGAGACCCAGTACTTC. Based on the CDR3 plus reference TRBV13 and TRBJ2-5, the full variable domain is AAGVIQSPRHLIKEKRETATLKCYPIPRHDTVYWYQQGPGQDPQFLISFYEKMQSDKGSIPDRFSAQQFSDYHSELNMSSLELGDSALYFCASSLGTSTGAESQETQYFGPGTRLLVL.

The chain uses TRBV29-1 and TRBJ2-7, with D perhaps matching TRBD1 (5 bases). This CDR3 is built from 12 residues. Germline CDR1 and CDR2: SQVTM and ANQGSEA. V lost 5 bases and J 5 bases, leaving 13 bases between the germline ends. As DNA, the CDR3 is TGCAGCGTTTTACAGGACCGGAACGAGCAGTACTTC. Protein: CSVLQDRNEQYF.

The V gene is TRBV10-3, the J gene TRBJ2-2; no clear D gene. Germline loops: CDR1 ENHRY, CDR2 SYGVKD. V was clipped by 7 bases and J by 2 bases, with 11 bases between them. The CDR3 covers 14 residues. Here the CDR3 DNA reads TGTGCCATCACAGAACAGCCAAACACCGGGGAGCTGTTTTTT. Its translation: CAITEQPNTGELFF.

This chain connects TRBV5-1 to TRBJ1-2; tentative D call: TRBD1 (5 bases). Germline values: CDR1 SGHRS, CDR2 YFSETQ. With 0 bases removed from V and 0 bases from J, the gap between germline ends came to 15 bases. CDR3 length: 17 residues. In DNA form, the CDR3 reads TGCGCCAGCAGCTTGGGGGGCATCCCACAAGCTAACTATGGCTACACCTTC. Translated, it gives CASSLGGIPQANYGYTF.

Here the CDR3 DNA reads TGTGCCAGCAGCTCCGGGACGGGGGCCTCCGAGCAGTACTTC. Translated, it gives CASSSGTGASEQYF. The chain couples TRBV5-6 to TRBJ2-7; D possibly matches TRBD1 or TRBD2 (6 bases each). Trimming cost V 3 bases and J 6 bases, with 16 bases left between them. The germline V gene has CDR1 SGHDT and CDR2 YYEEEE. The CDR3 covers 14 residues.

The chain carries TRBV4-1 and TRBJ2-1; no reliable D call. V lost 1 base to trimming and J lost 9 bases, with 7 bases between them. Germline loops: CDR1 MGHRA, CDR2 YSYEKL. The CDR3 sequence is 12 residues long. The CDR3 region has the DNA TGCGCCAGCAGCCAAGTGGTAGGTGAGCAGTTCTTC. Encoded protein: CASSQVVGEQFF.

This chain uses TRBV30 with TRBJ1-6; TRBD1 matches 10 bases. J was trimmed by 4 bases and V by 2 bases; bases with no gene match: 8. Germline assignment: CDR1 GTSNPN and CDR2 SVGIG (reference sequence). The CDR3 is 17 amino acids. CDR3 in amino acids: CAWSINPDRGYNSPLHF. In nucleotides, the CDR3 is TGTGCCTGGAGTATAAACCCGGACAGGGGGTATAATTCACCCCTCCACTTT. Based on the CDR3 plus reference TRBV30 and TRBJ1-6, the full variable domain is SQTIHQWPATLVQPVGSPLSLECTVEGTSNPNLYWYRQAAGRGLQLLFYSVGIGQISSEVPQNLSASRPQDRQFILSSKKLLLSDSGFYLCAWSINPDRGYNSPLHFGNGTRLTVT.

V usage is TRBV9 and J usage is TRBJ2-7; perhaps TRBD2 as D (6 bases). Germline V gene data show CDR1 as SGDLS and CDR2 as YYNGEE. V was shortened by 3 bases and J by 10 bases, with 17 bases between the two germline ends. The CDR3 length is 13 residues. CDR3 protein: CASSAPGSSGQYF. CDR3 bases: TGTGCCAGCAGCGCACCCGGGAGCTCTGGACAGTACTTC.

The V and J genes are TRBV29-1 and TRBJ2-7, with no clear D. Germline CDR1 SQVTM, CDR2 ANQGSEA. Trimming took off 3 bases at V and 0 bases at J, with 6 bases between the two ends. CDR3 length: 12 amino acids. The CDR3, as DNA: TGCAGCGTTGAGGTGCCCTCCTACGAGCAGTACTTC. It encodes CSVEVPSYEQYF.

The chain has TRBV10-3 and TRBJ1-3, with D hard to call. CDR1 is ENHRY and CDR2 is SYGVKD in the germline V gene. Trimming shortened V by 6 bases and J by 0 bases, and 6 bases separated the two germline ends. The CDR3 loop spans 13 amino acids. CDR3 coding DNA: TGTGCCATCAGGCCGAGCTCTGGAAACACCATATATTTT. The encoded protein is CAIRPSSGNTIYF.

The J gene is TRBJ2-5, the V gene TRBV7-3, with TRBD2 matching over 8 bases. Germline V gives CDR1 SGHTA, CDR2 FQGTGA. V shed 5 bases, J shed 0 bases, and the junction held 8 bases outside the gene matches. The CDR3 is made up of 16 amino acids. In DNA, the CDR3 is TGTGCCAGCAGCAAAACTAGCGGCTTGTACCAAGAGACCCAGTACTTC. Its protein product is CASSKTSGLYQETQYF.

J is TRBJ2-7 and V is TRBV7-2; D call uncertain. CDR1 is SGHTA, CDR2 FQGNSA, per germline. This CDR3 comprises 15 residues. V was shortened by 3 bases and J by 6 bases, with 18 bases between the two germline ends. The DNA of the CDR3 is TGTGCCAGCAGCTTTGTATGGGGATCAGAAAGCGAGCAGTACTTC. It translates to CASSFVWGSESEQYF.

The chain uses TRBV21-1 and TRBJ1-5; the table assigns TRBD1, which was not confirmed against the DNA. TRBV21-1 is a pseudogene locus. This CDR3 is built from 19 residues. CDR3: CASSKERTGMVESNQPQHF. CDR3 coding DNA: TGTGCCAGCAGCAAAGAGAGGACAGGGATGGTAGAGAGCAATCAGCCCCAGCATTTT.

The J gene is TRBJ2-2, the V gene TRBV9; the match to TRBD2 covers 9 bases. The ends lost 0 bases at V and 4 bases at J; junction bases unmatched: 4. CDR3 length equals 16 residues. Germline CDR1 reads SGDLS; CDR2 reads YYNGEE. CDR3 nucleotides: TGTGCCAGCAGCGTAGCCGTTAGCGGGGGCACCGGGGAGCTGTTTTTT. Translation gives CASSVAVSGGTGELFF.

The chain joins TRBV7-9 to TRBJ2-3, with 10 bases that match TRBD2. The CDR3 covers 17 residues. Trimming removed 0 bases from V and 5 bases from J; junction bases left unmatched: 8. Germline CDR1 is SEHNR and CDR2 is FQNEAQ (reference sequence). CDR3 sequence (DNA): TGTGCCAGCAGCTTAGCGAGAGCGGGGGGGCCTCGAGATACGCAGTATTTT. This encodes CASSLARAGGPRDTQYF.

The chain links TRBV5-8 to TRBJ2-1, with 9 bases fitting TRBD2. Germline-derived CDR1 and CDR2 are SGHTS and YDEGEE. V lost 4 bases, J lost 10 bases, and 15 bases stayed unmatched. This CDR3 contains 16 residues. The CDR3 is CASSVAGIAGAREQFF. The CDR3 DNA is TGTGCCAGCAGCGTGGCGGGGATAGCGGGAGCACGGGAGCAGTTCTTC.

DNA for the CDR3: TGTGCCAGCAGCAATTCTAGCGGGGGTCCCAACCAAGAGACCCAGTACTTC. Translated: CASSNSSGGPNQETQYF. The rearrangement joins TRBV9 to TRBJ2-5; 10 bases map to TRBD2. The CDR3 is 17 amino acids. The V gene's germline CDR1 is SGDLS and CDR2 YYNGEE. V shed 4 bases and J 0 bases; nucleotides not matched to a gene: 9.

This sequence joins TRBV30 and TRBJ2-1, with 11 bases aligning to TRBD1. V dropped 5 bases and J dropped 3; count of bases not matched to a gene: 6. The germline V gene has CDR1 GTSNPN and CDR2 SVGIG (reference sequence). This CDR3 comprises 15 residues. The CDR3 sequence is CAWRGTGGYYNEQFF. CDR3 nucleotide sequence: TGTGCCTGGCGGGGGACAGGGGGTTACTACAATGAGCAGTTCTTC.